This TCR beta chain was recovered during a study of neoadjuvant anti-PD-1 for oral cavity cancer. This clone was seen a handful of times. CDR3 length equals 12 residues. With 6 bases clipped from V and 7 bases from J, the junction kept 6 bases outside the gene matches. From germline, CDR1 is MDHEN and CDR2 SYDVKM. The time point denotes: after neoadjuvant nivolumab, at surgical resection. TCRdb's copy holds only in-frame clones and misses some; the assay was immunoSEQ multiplex PCR. The data contain tens of thousands of clones, about three quarters of them seen just once; the ten biggest clones take up around 4.9%.

V is TRBV28 and J is TRBJ2-7; TRBD2 matches at 7 bases. The specimen was PBMCs, collected after nivolumab (anti-PD-1) treatment. This clonotype was obtained from a person aged 40-85 years with oral cavity squamous cell carcinoma. CDR3 DNA: TGTGCCAGCAGGGCGGGAGTGTGGGAGCAGTACTTC. Protein sequence: CASRAGVWEQYF.